A single sample gave rise to the 12 T cell receptor beta chains below, sequenced in a study of early T cells in non-severe SARS-CoV-2 infection. TCRdb called the 5' RACE reads again in MiXCR, with one record for every CDR3 protein. This sample has fewer than 130,000 distinct CDR3 sequences, with roughly 13% found just once. The source was whole blood, collected at baseline. The receptors originated from an adult who was a healthcare worker with PCR-confirmed SARS-CoV-2 infection or an uninfected control (not recorded which).

The gene calls are TRBV30 and TRBJ1-1, with D tentatively TRBD1 (5 bases). The V end was cut by 2 bases, the J end by 10 bases, with 14 bases between. Germline V gives CDR1 GTSNPN, CDR2 SVGIG (reference sequence). The CDR3 length is 12 residues. The CDR3 protein is CAWSPTGTRAFF. The CDR3 DNA sequence: TGTGCCTGGAGTCCGACCGGGACTCGAGCTTTCTTT.

This clonotype has more than one count but fewer than ten. The J gene is TRBJ2-7, the V gene TRBV5-1; TRBD1 is a possible D gene (6 bases). The CDR3 runs to 13 residues. Trimming removed 7 bases at V and 7 bases at J, with 18 bases between. The V gene's germline CDR1 is SGHRS and CDR2 YFSETQ. The CDR3 DNA reads TGCGCCAGCCGTCGGGACACCACTTGGGAGCAGTACTTC. Protein sequence: CASRRDTTWEQYF.

This clonotype was recorded many times. The V gene is TRBV6-7, the J gene TRBJ1-6; 8 bases map to TRBD1. TRBV6-7 is placed among ORFs of uncertain function. The CDR3 spans 15 residues. The V and J ends lost 6 bases and 4 bases, in that order; junction bases with no gene match: 5. CDR3 region: CASRNRDRYNSPLHF. Written as DNA, the CDR3 is TGTGCCAGCAGAAACCGGGACAGGTATAATTCACCCCTCCACTTT.

The chain recombines TRBV12-3 or TRBV12-4 with TRBJ1-4; D possibly corresponds to TRBD1 (6 bases). This CDR3 is 14 amino acids long. V was cut by 6 bases and J by 7 bases, with 15 bases left in between. This CDR3 is CASSEQGISEKLFF. CDR3 bases: TGTGCCAGCAGCGAACAGGGAATATCTGAAAAACTGTTTTTT.

J is TRBJ1-5 and V is TRBV6-5; D is unclear. Germline V gene lookup returns CDR1 MNHEY and CDR2 SVGAGI. V lost 4 bases and J 3 bases, leaving 7 bases between the germline ends. This CDR3 contains 13 residues. In nucleotides, the CDR3 is TGTGCCAGCAGTTCCAACAACAATCAGCCCCAGCATTTT. This translates into CASSSNNNQPQHF.

The V and J genes are TRBV20-1 and TRBJ2-2; D is perhaps TRBD1 (6 bases). Germline CDR1 and CDR2: DFQATT and SNEGSKA (reference sequence). The CDR3 runs to 15 residues. The V gene lost 3 bases and the J gene lost 0 bases, with 11 bases spanning the gap. The CDR3 region has the DNA TGCAGTGCTAGTTTCGGACAGCCGAACACCGGGGAGCTGTTTTTT. Translating it yields CSASFGQPNTGELFF.

This clonotype was seen a handful of times. The CDR3 DNA sequence: TGTGCCAGCAGCTTACGGGGACAATATTTAGTGGTACCCCTCCACTTT. Protein: CASSLRGQYLVVPLHF. V is TRBV7-9 and J is TRBJ1-6; TRBD1 might be the D (6 bases). Germline V CDR1 and CDR2: SEHNR, FQNEAQ (reference sequence). This CDR3 contains 16 residues. Trimming stripped 2 bases from V and 12 bases from J, with 20 bases between.

The chain combines TRBV2 with TRBJ2-1; 8 nucleotides agree with TRBD2. Germline V gene data show CDR1 as SNHLY and CDR2 as FYNNEI. With 8 bases clipped from V and 7 bases from J, the junction kept 4 bases outside the gene matches. The CDR3 consists of 12 residues. The CDR3 loop is CASVREGNEQFF. The CDR3 DNA follows: TGTGCCAGCGTCCGGGAGGGGAATGAGCAGTTCTTC.

The chain carries TRBV2 and TRBJ2-3, with unresolved D. CDR1 is SNHLY, CDR2 FYNNEI, per germline. The CDR3 is 14 amino acids. V was pared by 6 bases and J by 5 bases, with 15 bases between. The CDR3 loop reads CASRESTAGDTQYF. As DNA, the CDR3 is TGTGCCAGCAGGGAGTCCACAGCTGGAGATACGCAGTATTTT.

This clonotype has only a few counts. The J gene is TRBJ2-1, the V gene TRBV9, with 9 bases lining up with TRBD2. Germline-derived CDR1 and CDR2 are SGDLS and YYNGEE. V was clipped by 4 bases and J by 4 bases; unmatched bases: 18. The CDR3 has 19 amino acids. CDR3 amino acids: CASSTRTSPSGRPYNEQFF. In DNA, the CDR3 is TGTGCCAGCAGCACCCGGACGTCCCCAAGCGGGAGGCCGTACAATGAGCAGTTCTTC.

This clonotype came up a few times. The V gene is TRBV6-5, the J gene TRBJ2-5; weak D call: TRBD1 (6 bases). This CDR3 comprises 14 residues. The germline gives CDR1 MNHEY, CDR2 SVGAGI. V lost 0 bases, J lost 3 bases, and 8 bases lay in between. The CDR3 region is CASSYSYREETQYF. The CDR3 DNA sequence: TGTGCCAGCAGTTACTCGTACAGGGAAGAGACCCAGTACTTC.

In its sample, this clonotype was seen many times. The chain employs TRBV4-1 and TRBJ2-2; D gene ambiguous. The ends were cut back, 1 base at V and 6 bases at J, with 6 bases in the middle. CDR1 and CDR2 (germline): MGHRA, YSYEKL. The CDR3 totals 13 residues. CDR3 DNA sequence: TGCGCCAGCAGCCAAGTCCCCCCCGGGGAGCTGTTTTTT. Translating it yields CASSQVPPGELFF.